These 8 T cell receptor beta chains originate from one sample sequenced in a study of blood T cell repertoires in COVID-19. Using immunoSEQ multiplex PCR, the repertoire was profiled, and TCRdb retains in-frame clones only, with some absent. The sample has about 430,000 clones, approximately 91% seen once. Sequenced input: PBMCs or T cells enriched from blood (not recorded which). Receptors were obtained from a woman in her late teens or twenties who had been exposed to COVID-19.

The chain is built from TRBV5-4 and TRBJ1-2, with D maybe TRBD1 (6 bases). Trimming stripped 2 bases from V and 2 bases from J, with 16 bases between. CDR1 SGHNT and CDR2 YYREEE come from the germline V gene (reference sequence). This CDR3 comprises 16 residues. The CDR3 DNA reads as TGTGCCAGCAGCTTTGGCTACAGGGTGGAAAACTATGGCTACACCTTC. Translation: CASSFGYRVENYGYTF.

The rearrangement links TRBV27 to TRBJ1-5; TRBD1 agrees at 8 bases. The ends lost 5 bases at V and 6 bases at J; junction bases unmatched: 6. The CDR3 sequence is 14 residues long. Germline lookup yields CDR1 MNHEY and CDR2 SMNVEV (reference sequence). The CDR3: CASSQDRGGQPQHF. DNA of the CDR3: TGTGCCAGCAGTCAAGACAGGGGAGGTCAGCCCCAGCATTTT.

CDR3 nucleotides: TGTGCCAGCAGCAAGACTAGCGGGGTATACAATGAGCAGTTCTTC. Protein sequence: CASSKTSGVYNEQFF. This chain connects TRBV7-3 to TRBJ2-1; TRBD2 agrees at 11 bases. Germline CDR1 is SGHTA and CDR2 is FQGTGA. This CDR3 contains 15 residues. Losses at the gene ends were 5 bases for V and 4 bases for J; bases not matched to a gene: 4.

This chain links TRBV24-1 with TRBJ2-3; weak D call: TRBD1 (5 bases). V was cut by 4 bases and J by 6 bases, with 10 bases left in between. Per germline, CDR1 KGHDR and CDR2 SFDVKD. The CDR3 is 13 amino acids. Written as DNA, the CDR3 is TGTGCCACCAGTGAGCCAGGGTTGGATACGCAGTATTTT. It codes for CATSEPGLDTQYF.

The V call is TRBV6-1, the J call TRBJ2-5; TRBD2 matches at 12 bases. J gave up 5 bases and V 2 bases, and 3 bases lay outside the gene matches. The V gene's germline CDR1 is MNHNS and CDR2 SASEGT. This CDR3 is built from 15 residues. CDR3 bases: TGTGCCAGCAGTGAACTAGCGGGGGGGCCCGAGACCCAGTACTTC. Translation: CASSELAGGPETQYF.

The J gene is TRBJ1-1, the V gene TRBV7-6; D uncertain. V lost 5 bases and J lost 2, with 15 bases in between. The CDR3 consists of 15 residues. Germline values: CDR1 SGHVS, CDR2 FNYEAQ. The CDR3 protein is CASSPTQRGNTEAFF. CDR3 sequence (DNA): TGTGCCAGCAGCCCCACCCAACGGGGAAACACTGAAGCTTTCTTT.

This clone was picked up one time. The CDR3 DNA sequence: TGTGCCAGCAGCTTGGGACAGGGGGCTCTCCCTAACTATGGCTACACCTTC. It specifies CASSLGQGALPNYGYTF. V and J are TRBV7-9 and TRBJ1-2; TRBD1 aligns across 12 bases. The CDR3 is 17 residues long. Germline-derived CDR1 and CDR2 are SEHNR and FQNEAQ (reference sequence). V shed 3 bases, J shed 0 bases, and the junction held 5 bases outside the gene matches.

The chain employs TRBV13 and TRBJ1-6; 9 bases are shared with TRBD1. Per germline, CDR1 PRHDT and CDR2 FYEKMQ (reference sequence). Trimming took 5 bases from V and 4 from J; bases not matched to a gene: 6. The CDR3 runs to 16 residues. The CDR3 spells CASSTDRGAYNSPLHF. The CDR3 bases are TGTGCCAGCAGCACGGACAGGGGCGCTTATAATTCACCCCTCCACTTT. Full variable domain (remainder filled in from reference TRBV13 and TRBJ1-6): AAGVIQSPRHLIKEKRETATLKCYPIPRHDTVYWYQQGPGQDPQFLISFYEKMQSDKGSIPDRFSAQQFSDYHSELNMSSLELGDSALYFCASSTDRGAYNSPLHFGNGTRLTVT.